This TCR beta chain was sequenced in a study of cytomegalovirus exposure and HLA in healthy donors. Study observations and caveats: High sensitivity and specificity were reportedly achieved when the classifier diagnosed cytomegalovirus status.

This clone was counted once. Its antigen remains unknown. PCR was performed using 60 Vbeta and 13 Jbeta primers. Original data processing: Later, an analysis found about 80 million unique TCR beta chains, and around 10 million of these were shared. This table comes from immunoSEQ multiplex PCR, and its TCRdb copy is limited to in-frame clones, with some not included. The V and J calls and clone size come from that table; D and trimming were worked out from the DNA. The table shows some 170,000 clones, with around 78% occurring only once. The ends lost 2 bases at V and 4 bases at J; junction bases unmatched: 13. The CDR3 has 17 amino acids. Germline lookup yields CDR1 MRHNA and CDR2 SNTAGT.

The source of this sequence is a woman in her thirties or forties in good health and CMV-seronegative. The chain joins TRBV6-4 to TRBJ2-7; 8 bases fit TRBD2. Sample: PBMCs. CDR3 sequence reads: CASSDPLTSDGPYEQYF. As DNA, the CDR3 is TGTGCCAGCAGTGACCCTCTGACTAGCGACGGCCCTTACGAGCAGTACTTC.